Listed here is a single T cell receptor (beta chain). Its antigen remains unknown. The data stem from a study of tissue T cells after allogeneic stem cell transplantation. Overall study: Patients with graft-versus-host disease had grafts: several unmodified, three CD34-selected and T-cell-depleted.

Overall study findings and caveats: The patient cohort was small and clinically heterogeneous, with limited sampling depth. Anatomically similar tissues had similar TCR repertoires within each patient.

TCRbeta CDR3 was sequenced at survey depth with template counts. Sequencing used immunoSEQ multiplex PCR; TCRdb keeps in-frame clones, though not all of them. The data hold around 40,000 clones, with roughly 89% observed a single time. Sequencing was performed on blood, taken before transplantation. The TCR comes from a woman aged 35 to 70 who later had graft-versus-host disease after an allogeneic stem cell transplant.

Here the CDR3 reads CASRMAGDGSYEQYF. Here the CDR3 DNA reads TGTGCCAGCAGAATGGCGGGGGACGGGTCCTACGAGCAGTACTTC. This chain joins TRBV6-5 and TRBJ2-7, with 7 bases aligning to TRBD2. The germline gives CDR1 MNHEY, CDR2 SVGAGI. This CDR3 comprises 15 residues. V was clipped by 6 bases and J by 1 base; unmatched bases: 9.